The entry that follows covers one T cell receptor (beta chain) sequence. The data stem from a study of CD8+ T cells in alopecia areata. Extraction of RNA preceded its reverse transcription into cDNA, which served as the sequencing template. TCRdb's copy holds only in-frame clones and misses some; the assay was immunoSEQ multiplex PCR. The table has 150,000 or so clones, about 66% seen once; the top ten hold roughly 10%. Trimming removed 6 bases from V and 0 bases from J, with 15 bases in between. Germline lookup yields CDR1 SQVTM and CDR2 ANQGSEA. CDR3 size: 16 residues. Specimen: CD8+ T cells sorted from blood, collected at week 0. The TCR was taken from a human donor with alopecia areata. The chain is built from TRBV29-1 and TRBJ2-6; tentatively, D is TRBD2 (6 bases). The CDR3 protein is CSVGDGDFSGANVLTF. CDR3 bases: TGCAGCGTGGGGGACGGGGACTTCTCTGGGGCCAACGTCCTGACTTTC.